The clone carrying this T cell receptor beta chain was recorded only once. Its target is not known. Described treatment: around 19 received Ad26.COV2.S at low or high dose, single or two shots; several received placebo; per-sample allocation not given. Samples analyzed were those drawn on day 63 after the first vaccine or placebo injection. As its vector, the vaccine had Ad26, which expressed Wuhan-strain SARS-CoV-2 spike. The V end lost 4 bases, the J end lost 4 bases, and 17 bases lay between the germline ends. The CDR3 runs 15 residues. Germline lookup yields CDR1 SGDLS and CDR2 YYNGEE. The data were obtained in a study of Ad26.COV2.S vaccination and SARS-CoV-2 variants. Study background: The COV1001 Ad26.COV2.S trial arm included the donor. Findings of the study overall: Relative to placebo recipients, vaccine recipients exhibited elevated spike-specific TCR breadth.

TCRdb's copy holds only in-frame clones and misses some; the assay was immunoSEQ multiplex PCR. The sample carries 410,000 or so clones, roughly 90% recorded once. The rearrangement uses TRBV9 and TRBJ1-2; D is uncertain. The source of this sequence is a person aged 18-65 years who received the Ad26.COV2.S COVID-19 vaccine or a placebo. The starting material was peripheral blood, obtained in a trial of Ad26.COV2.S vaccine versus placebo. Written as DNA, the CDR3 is TGTGCCAGCAGCTCGACCCGGACCATCACCTATGGCTACACCTTC. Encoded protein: CASSSTRTITYGYTF.